This T cell receptor (beta chain) is drawn from a study of T cells in Graves' hyperthyroidism and ophthalmopathy. The CDR3 region is 18 residues in length, termini included. Per germline, CDR1 DFQATT and CDR2 SNEGSKA (reference sequence). Overall study findings and caveats: Separating ophthalmopathy from stable hyperthyroidism was achieved by a 13 V-J model. Appearing also in blood were most of the thyroid clonotypes expanded above 0.001.

Researchers amplified the TCR beta CDR3 regions from RNA transcripts. A set of HTBI primers served as the primers for a first-round RT-PCR of the TCR CDR3. TCRdb independently ran MiXCR on the multiplex PCR reads; one entry per CDR3 protein. The sample carries hundreds of thousands of distinct CDR3 sequences, 45% recorded once. On this clonotype: The antigen is undetermined. The DNA is omitted, as the CDR3 cannot be located on it reliably, and the CDR3 follows TCRdb's listing.

The study excluded patients with uncontrolled infection, other autoimmune disease, pregnancy or lactation. Material: peripheral blood or thyroid tissue (not recorded which). The clonotype comes from an adult man with Graves' disease, either hyperthyroidism or ophthalmopathy (not recorded which). The chain uses TRBV20-1 and TRBJ2-2; the table's D call of TRBD2 was not tested on the DNA. The CDR3 loop reads CSARVTPSYEQYFGELFF.